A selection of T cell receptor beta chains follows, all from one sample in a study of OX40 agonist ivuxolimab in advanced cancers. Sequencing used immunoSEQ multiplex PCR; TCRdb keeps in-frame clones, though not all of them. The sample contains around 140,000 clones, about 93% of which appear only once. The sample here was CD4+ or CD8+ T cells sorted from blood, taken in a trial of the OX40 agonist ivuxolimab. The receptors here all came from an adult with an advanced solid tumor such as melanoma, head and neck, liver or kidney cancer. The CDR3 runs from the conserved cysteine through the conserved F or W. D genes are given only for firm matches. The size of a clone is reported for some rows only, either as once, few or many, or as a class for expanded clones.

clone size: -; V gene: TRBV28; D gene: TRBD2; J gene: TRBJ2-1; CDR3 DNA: TGTGCCAGCAGCTGGGTAACGGGAGGACTATCCTACAATGAGCAGTTCTTC; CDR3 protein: CASSWVTGGLSYNEQFF
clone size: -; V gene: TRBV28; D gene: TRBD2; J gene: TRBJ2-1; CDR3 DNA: TGTGCCAGCAGCCCCGGGGGCGGGAGGGTGGTTGAGCAGTTCTTC; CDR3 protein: CASSPGGGRVVEQFF
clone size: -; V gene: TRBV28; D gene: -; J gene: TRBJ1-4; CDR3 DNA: TGTGCCAGCAGTTTACGTCTTAATGAAAAACTGTTTTTT; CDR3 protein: CASSLRLNEKLFF
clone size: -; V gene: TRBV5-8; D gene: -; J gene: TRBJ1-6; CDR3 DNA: TGTGCCAGCAGCTTGGCAGCTTTAGATAATTCACCCCTCCACTTT; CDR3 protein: CASSLAALDNSPLHF
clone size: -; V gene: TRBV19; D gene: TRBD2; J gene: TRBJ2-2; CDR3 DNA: TGTGCCAGTAGTATAGGCCTGGGTCGGTTACTAGCGGGAGTTACCGGGGAGCTGTTTTTT; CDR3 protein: CASSIGLGRLLAGVTGELFF
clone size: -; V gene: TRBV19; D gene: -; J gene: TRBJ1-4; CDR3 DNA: TGTGCCAGTAGCCCGGGACAAACCGAAAAACTGTTTTTT; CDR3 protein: CASSPGQTEKLFF
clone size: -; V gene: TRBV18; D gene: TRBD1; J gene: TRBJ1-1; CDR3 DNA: TGTGCCACCAAACAGGGGTGGAACATTGAAGCTTTCTTT; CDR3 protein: CATKQGWNIEAFF
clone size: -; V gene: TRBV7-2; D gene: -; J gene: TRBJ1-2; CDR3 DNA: TGTGCCAGCAGCTTGGGATTGGACCTAGCTAACTATGGCTACACCTTC; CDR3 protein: CASSLGLDLANYGYTF
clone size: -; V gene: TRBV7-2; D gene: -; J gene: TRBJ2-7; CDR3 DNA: TGTGCCAGCAGATTCTCCTACGAGCAGTACTTC; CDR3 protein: CASRFSYEQYF
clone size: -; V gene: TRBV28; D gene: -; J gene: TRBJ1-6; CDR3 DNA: TGTGCCAGCATCAATCGGGGTCCTAATTCACCCCTCCACTTT; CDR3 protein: CASINRGPNSPLHF
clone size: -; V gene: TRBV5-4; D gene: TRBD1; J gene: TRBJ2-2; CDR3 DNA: TGTGCCAGCAGCCCGCGACAGGGGAACACCGGGGAGCTGTTTTTT; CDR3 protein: CASSPRQGNTGELFF
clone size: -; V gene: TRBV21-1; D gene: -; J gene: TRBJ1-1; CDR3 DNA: TGTGCCAGCAGCCTAAAGATCCAGGGTGGAACTGAAGCTTTCTTT; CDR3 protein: CASSLKIQGGTEAFF
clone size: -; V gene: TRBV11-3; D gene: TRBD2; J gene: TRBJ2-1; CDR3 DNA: TGTGCCAGCAGACCACCGGGACTAGCGACTGCCAATGAGCAGTTCTTC; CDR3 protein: CASRPPGLATANEQFF
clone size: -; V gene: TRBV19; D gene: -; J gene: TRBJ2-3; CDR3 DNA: TGTGCCAGTAGTATCGGCGCCTTACGGGGCGCAGATACGCAGTATTTT; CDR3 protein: CASSIGALRGADTQYF
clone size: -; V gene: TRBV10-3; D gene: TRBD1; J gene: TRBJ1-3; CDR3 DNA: TGTGCCATCAGCTTTGGACAGGGATCTGGAAACACCATATATTTT; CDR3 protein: CAISFGQGSGNTIYF
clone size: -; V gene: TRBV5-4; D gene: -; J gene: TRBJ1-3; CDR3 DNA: TGTGCCAGCAGCTTGCTCGGGGAGAACACCATATATTTT; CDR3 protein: CASSLLGENTIYF
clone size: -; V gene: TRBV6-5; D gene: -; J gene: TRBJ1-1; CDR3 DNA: TGTGCCAGCAGTCCCTTGGGAGGGACTGAAGCTTTCTTT; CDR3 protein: CASSPLGGTEAFF
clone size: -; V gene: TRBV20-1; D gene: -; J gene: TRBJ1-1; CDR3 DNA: TGCAGTGCTCGAAGGAACACTGAAGCTTTCTTT; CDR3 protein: CSARRNTEAFF
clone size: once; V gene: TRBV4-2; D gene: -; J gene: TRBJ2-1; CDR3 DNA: TGTGCCAGCAGCCAAGATTACTCGAAGGGGGGCCACAATGAGCAGTTCTTC; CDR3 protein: CASSQDYSKGGHNEQFF
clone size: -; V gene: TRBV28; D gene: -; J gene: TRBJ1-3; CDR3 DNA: TGTGCCAGCAGTCCATCCCCAGGGTATGGAAACACCATATATTTT; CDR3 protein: CASSPSPGYGNTIYF
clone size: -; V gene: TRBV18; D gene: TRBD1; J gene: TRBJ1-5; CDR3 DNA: TGTGCCAGCTCACCCGGGACAGCCTATAATCAGCCCCAGCATTTT; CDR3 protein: CASSPGTAYNQPQHF
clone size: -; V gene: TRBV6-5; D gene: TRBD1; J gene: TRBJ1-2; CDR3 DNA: TGTGCCAGCAGTTCAGCCGGGACAGGGACCATCTATGGCTACACCTTC; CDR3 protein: CASSSAGTGTIYGYTF
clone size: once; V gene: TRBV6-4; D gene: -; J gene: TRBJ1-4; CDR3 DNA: TGTGCCAGCAGGGCTACAGGGATACCTAATGAAAAACTGTTTTTT; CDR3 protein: CASRATGIPNEKLFF
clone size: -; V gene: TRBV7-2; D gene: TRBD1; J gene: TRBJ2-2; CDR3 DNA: TGTGCCAGCAGCTCCGCGCCATACAGGGGGCGGGGCACCGGGGAGCTGTTTTTT; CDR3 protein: CASSSAPYRGRGTGELFF
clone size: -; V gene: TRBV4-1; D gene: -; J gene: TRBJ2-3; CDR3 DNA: TGCGCCAGCAGCCAAGGCCCCGCCCGGAGGGGGGTCACAGATACGCAGTATTTT; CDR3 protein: CASSQGPARRGVTDTQYF
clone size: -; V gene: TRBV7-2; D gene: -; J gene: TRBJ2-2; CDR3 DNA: TGTGCCAGCAGAACCGACAGGAACACCGGGGAGCTGTTTTTT; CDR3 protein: CASRTDRNTGELFF
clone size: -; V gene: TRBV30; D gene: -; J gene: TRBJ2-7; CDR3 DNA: TGTGCCTGGAGTGTACGTGATGTTAGCGAGCAGTACTTC; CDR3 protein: CAWSVRDVSEQYF
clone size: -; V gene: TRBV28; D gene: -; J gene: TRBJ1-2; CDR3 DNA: TGTGCCATCGATACCAGGGAGTTTCAATATGGCTACACCTTC; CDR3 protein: CAIDTREFQYGYTF
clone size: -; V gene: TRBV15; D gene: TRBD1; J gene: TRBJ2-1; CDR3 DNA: TGTGCCACCAGCACCCGGGGTGGGACAGGGGGCGATGAGCAGTTCTTC; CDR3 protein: CATSTRGGTGGDEQFF
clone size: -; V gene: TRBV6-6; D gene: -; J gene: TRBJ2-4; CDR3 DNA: TGTGCCAGCAACCCGGATGGGGCCAAAAACATTCAGTACTTC; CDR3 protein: CASNPDGAKNIQYF
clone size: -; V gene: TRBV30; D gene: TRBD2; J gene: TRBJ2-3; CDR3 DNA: TGTGCCTGGAGTGAAACGTCCGGGACTAGCGGGGGGGATACGCAGTATTTT; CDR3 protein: CAWSETSGTSGGDTQYF
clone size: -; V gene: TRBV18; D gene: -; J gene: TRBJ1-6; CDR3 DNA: TGTGCCAGCTCACCGACTCAGCCCTCCTTCAATTCACCCCTCCACTTT; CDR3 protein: CASSPTQPSFNSPLHF
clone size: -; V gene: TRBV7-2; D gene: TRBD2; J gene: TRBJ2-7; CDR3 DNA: TGTGCCAGCAGCTTAGCTAGCGGGGGGTTATACGAGCAGTACTTC; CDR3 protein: CASSLASGGLYEQYF
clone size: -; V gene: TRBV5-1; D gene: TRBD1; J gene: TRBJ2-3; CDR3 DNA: TGCGCCAGCAGCTTGCGTGGACAGGCGTCAGGTACGCAGTATTTT; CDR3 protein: CASSLRGQASGTQYF
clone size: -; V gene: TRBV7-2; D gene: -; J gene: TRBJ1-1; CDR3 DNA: TGTGCCAGCAACCTACAGGCCGGAGGCACTGAAGCTTTCTTT; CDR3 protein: CASNLQAGGTEAFF
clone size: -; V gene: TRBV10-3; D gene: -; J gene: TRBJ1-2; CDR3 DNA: TGTGCCATCAGTGAAGAGGGGGAGGGATATGGCTACACCTTC; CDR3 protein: CAISEEGEGYGYTF
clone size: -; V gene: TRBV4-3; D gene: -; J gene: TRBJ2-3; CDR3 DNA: TGCGCCAGCAGCCTAAACTGGGTCTACACAGATACGCAGTATTTT; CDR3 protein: CASSLNWVYTDTQYF
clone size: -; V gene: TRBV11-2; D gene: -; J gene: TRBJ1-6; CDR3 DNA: TGTGCCAGCAGCTTCGGGGGGGCTGGTTCACCCCTCCACTTT; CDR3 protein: CASSFGGAGSPLHF
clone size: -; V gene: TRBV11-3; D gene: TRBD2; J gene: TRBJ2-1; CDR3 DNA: TGTGCCAGCAGCTTAGGGGGCGGGAGCTCCTACAATGAGCAGTTCTTC; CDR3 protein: CASSLGGGSSYNEQFF
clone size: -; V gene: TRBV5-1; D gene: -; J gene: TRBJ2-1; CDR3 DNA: TGCGCCAGCAGCAGCGGTTACTACAATGAGCAGTTCTTC; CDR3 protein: CASSSGYYNEQFF
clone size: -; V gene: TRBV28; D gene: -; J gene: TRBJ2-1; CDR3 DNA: TGTGCCAGCAGTTTAAGGGTTGGGGGAGTTGAGCAGTTCTTC; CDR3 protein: CASSLRVGGVEQFF
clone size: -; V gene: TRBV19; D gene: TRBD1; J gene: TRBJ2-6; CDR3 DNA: TGTGCCAGTAGTATAGTATCCGGACAGGGCAGCTTTGGGGCCAACGTCCTGACTTTC; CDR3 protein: CASSIVSGQGSFGANVLTF
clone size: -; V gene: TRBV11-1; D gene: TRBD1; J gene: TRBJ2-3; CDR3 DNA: TGTGCCAGCAGTCCTCAGGGGGGCACAGATACGCAGTATTTT; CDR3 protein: CASSPQGGTDTQYF
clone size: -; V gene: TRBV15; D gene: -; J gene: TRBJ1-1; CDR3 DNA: TGTGCCACCAGCAGAGATAATCTCACCCCGAACACTGAAGCTTTCTTT; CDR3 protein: CATSRDNLTPNTEAFF
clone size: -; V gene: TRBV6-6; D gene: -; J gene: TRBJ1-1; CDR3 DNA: TGTGCCAGCAGGAGGGACGGGGACACTGAAGCTTTCTTT; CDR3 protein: CASRRDGDTEAFF
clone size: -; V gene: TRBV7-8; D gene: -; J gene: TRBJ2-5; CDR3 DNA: TGTGCCAGCAGCTTACGGAGGGAGGATGAGACCCAGTACTTC; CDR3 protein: CASSLRREDETQYF
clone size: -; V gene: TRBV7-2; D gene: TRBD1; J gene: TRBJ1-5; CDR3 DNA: TGTGCCAGCAGCTCAACAGGGGGACAGCCCCAGCATTTT; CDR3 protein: CASSSTGGQPQHF
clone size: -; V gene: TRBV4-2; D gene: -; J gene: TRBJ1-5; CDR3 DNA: TGTGCCAGCAGCTTGGTCCTCCCTGGGCGGATTAGCAATCAGCCCCAGCATTTT; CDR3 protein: CASSLVLPGRISNQPQHF
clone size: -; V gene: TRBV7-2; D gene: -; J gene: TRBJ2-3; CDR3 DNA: TGTGCCAGCAGCTTGGACCCGACCTTTGCAGATACGCAGTATTTT; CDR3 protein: CASSLDPTFADTQYF
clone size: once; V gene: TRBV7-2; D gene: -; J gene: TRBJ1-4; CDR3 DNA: TGTGCCAGCAGCCGATGGGGGACTGCAACTAATGAAAAACTGTTTTTT; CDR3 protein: CASSRWGTATNEKLFF
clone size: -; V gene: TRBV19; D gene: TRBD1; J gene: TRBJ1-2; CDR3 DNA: TGTGCCAGTAGATATGGGACAGGGAGGGTGGGCTACACCTTC; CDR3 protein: CASRYGTGRVGYTF
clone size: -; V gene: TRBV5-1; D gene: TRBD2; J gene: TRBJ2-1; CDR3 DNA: TGCGCCAGCAGCTCGGATATAGCGGGGGGTTGGTACAATGAGCAGTTCTTC; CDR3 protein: CASSSDIAGGWYNEQFF
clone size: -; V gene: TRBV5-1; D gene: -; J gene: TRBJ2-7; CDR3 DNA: TGCGCCAGCAGCTTGGTAGGGACGGGACTCGGACGTTACGAGCAGTACTTC; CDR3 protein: CASSLVGTGLGRYEQYF